Included here is one T cell receptor (beta chain) sequence, with context. The CDR3 has 15 amino acids. Trimming removed 0 bases from V and 6 bases from J; junction bases left unmatched: 6. CDR1 is SGHRS, CDR2 YFSETQ, per germline. This sample was included in a study of blood T cell repertoires in COVID-19. Study-wide background: Italy, Spain and the United States were the sources of the convalescent and acute COVID-19 samples. T cells, B-cell-depleted T cells, or PBMCs supplied cDNA or gDNA.

Authors' analysis steps: Nucleated cell number was recorded as an estimate derived from reference gene primer amplification. The data were produced by immunoSEQ multiplex PCR, yet TCRdb's version contains in-frame clones alone and is incomplete. V, J and clone size are those of that table, while D and trimming were read from the DNA. In the table there are about 190,000 clones, almost 90% of which are singletons. The origin of this receptor is a man aged 45-65 years with acute or convalescent COVID-19. The chain carries TRBV5-1 and TRBJ2-1, with 7 nucleotides matching TRBD1. Material for sequencing was peripheral blood. The CDR3 nucleotides read TGCGCCAGCAGCTTGGAGGGGGCACACAGCAATGAGCAGTTCTTC. Translated, it gives CASSLEGAHSNEQFF.